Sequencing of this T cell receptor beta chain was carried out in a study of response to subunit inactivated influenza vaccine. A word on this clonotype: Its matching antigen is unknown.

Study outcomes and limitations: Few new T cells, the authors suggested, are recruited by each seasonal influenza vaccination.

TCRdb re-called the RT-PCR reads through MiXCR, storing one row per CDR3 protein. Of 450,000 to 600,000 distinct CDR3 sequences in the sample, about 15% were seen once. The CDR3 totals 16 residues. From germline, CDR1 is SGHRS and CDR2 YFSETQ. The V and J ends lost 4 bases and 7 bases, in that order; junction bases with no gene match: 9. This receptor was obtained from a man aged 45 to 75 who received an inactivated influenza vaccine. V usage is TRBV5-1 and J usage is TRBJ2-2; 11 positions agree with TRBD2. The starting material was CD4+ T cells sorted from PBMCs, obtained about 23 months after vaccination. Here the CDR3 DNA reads TGCGCCAGCAGCCTGGGAGCTAGCGGGAGGTTCGGGGAGCTGTTTTTT. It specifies CASSLGASGRFGELFF.